Presented here are 12 T cell receptor beta chains from one specimen sequenced in a study of T cells after yellow fever vaccination. A single record per CDR3 protein comes from TCRdb applying MiXCR to the 5' RACE reads. The profile shows a few hundred thousand distinct CDR3 sequences, roughly 5% of them singletons. The source material was CD4+ T cells sorted from PBMCs, sampled on the day of the yellow fever booster vaccination. Source of these receptors: a man between 18 and 35 years old who received the YFV17D yellow fever vaccine.

This clonotype was counted at least ten times. The rearrangement joins TRBV4-1 to TRBJ1-2; D not resolved. Trimming removed 3 bases at V and 2 bases at J, with 13 bases between. This CDR3 is built from 15 residues. Germline V CDR1 and CDR2: MGHRA, YSYEKL. For the CDR3, the DNA is TGCGCCAGCAGCCACCCTCTTACACCGAACTATGGCTACACCTTC. Amino acids: CASSHPLTPNYGYTF.

This clonotype was recorded a few times. This sequence joins TRBV9 and TRBJ1-1; D remains ambiguous. Germline V gives CDR1 SGDLS, CDR2 YYNGEE. The V gene lost 4 bases and the J gene lost 0 bases, with 10 bases spanning the gap. The CDR3 consists of 14 residues. CDR3 bases: TGTGCCAGCAGCCTTTCTCTACTGAACACTGAAGCTTTCTTT. This translates into CASSLSLLNTEAFF. The full variable domain, in which reference TRBV9 and TRBJ1-1 provide the parts outside the CDR3, is DSGVTQTPKHLITATGQRVTLRCSPRSGDLSVYWYQQSLDQGLQFLIQYYNGEERAKGNILERFSAQQFPDLHSELNLSSLELGDSALYFCASSLSLLNTEAFFGQGTRLTVV.

The CDR3: CASSLGVGSRQPQHF. CDR3 DNA sequence: TGTGCCAGCAGTTTGGGTGTTGGGTCGCGTCAGCCCCAGCATTTT. J is TRBJ1-5 and V is TRBV12-3 or TRBV12-4; D is ambiguous. The CDR3 is made up of 15 amino acids. Trimming took off 3 bases at V and 6 bases at J, with 15 bases between the two ends.

This clonotype was observed at least ten times. The chain combines TRBV7-2 with TRBJ2-7; D remains ambiguous. Trimming removed 5 bases at V and 2 bases at J, with 4 bases between. The CDR3 length is 11 residues. CDR1 is SGHTA, CDR2 FQGNSA, per germline. The DNA for the CDR3 is TGTGCCAGCAGCCTGACCTACGAGCAGTACTTC. Translation: CASSLTYEQYF. Full variable domain (outside the CDR3, taken from reference TRBV7-2 and TRBJ2-7): GAGVSQSPSNKVTEKGKDVELRCDPISGHTALYWYRQSLGQGLEFLIYFQGNSAPDKSGLPSDRFSAERTGGSVSTLTIQRTQQEDSAVYLCASSLTYEQYFGPGTRLTVT.

A few counts support this clonotype. The V gene is TRBV5-1, the J gene TRBJ2-7; 7 bases align to TRBD2. CDR1 and CDR2 (germline): SGHRS, YFSETQ. The CDR3 has 14 amino acids. V lost 4 bases and J lost 6; bases outside the gene matches: 10. The CDR3, as DNA: TGCGCCAGCAGCGAGGTGGGGGGGATTGGCGAGCAGTACGTC. It is translated as CASSEVGGIGEQYV.

This clonotype was counted many times. The chain employs TRBV7-2 and TRBJ2-5; TRBD1 matches at 8 bases. Unmatched junction bases numbered 5, after V lost 4 bases and J lost 4 bases. Germline V gene data show CDR1 as SGHTA and CDR2 as FQGNSA. This CDR3 has 14 amino acids. CDR3 DNA: TGTGCCAGCAGCTCGGACAGGGTTGTAGAGACCCAGTACTTC. This sequence encodes CASSSDRVVETQYF.

This clonotype was counted only a few times. This chain joins TRBV9 and TRBJ2-5; 8 positions agree with TRBD2. Losses at the gene ends were 0 bases for V and 3 bases for J; bases not matched to a gene: 4. Germline V gene data show CDR1 as SGDLS and CDR2 as YYNGEE. This CDR3 has 15 residues. In DNA, the CDR3 is TGTGCCAGCAGCGTAGCCCCACTAGCGGAAGAGACCCAGTACTTC. Its protein is CASSVAPLAEETQYF. Variable domain in full (rest from reference TRBV9 and TRBJ2-5): DSGVTQTPKHLITATGQRVTLRCSPRSGDLSVYWYQQSLDQGLQFLIQYYNGEERAKGNILERFSAQQFPDLHSELNLSSLELGDSALYFCASSVAPLAEETQYFGPGTRLLVL.

This clonotype was observed many times. The V and J genes are TRBV6-2 or TRBV6-3 and TRBJ2-1, with 10 bases that match TRBD2. The CDR3 has 13 amino acids. Germline lookup yields CDR1 MNHEY and CDR2 SVGEGT. V lost 4 bases, J lost 16 bases, and 10 bases stayed unmatched. The CDR3 bases are TGTGCCAGCAGTTTTTCTAGCGGGAGCCTTACTTTCTTC. Amino acids: CASSFSSGSLTFF.

At least ten counts were recorded for this clonotype. This chain links TRBV5-1 with TRBJ2-5; TRBD1 matches at 7 bases. The CDR3 covers 13 residues. The trim removed 2 bases at V and 4 bases at J, leaving 2 bases unmatched. Germline V gives CDR1 SGHRS, CDR2 YFSETQ. CDR3 amino acids: CASSFDRVETQYF. The CDR3 region has the DNA TGCGCCAGCAGCTTCGACAGGGTAGAGACCCAGTACTTC.

V gene TRBV20-1 combines with J gene TRBJ2-7; D possibly corresponds to TRBD2 (6 bases). V lost 5 bases to trimming and J lost 0 bases, with 14 bases between them. Per germline, CDR1 DFQATT and CDR2 SNEGSKA (reference sequence). The CDR3 contains 14 residues. In DNA form, the CDR3 reads TGCAGTGCTTCCAGCGGGTTCCTCTCCTACGAGCAGTACTTC. The encoded protein is CSASSGFLSYEQYF.

The chain combines TRBV5-1 with TRBJ2-3; D gene uncertain. This CDR3 has 16 amino acids. Germline V gene lookup returns CDR1 SGHRS and CDR2 YFSETQ. Trimming removed 0 bases from V and 0 bases from J, with 11 bases in between. This CDR3 is CASSLADYSSTDTQYF. The CDR3 nucleotides read TGCGCCAGCAGCTTGGCCGATTACTCTAGCACAGATACGCAGTATTTT.

This clonotype was observed at least ten times. J is TRBJ1-6 and V is TRBV12-3 or TRBV12-4; 9 bases fit TRBD1. V gave up 4 bases and J gave up 9 bases; unmatched junction bases: 7. This CDR3 is 15 amino acids long. For the CDR3, the DNA is TGTGCCAGCAGTTCCGAAGGACAGGGGCCTTCACCCCTCCACTTT. It codes for CASSSEGQGPSPLHF.